This T cell receptor (beta chain) was recovered during a study of cytomegalovirus exposure and HLA in healthy donors. The PCR made use of 60 Vbeta and 13 Jbeta primers. This table comes from immunoSEQ multiplex PCR, and its TCRdb copy is limited to in-frame clones, with some not included. Of fewer than 150,000 clones listed, roughly four fifths are singletons. This sequence was found in a young man in good health and CMV-seronegative. Sequenced material: PBMCs.

In DNA, the CDR3 is TGTGCCAGTAGAACCATCGGGAAGAACACTGAAGCTTTCTTT. The encoded protein is CASRTIGKNTEAFF. This chain links TRBV19 with TRBJ1-1; D unresolved. Between the trimmed V and J ends, which lost 6 bases and 1 base, there was a span of 12 bases. The CDR3 covers 14 residues. Germline V lookup: CDR1 LNHDA, CDR2 SQIVND (reference sequence).